The sequence of this T cell receptor beta chain was determined in a study of naive and memory T cell subsets. Study findings and constraints: Gini index rose across naive, CM, EM and EMRA in CD4 and CD8. Naive repertoires, especially CD8, held a few larger clonotypes, possibly memory cells re-expressing CD45RA. Clonotypes are single alpha or beta chains, not paired receptors. No ground truth validated the naive and memory repertoire findings.

The CDR3 has 15 amino acids. The trim removed 0 bases at V and 8 bases at J, leaving 6 bases unmatched. CDR1 is LNHNV, CDR2 YYDKDF, per germline (reference sequence). Notes on this clonotype: Its antigen remains unidentified.

The beta constant-region primer was an equimolar mix of two oligonucleotides covering TRBC1 and TRBC2. Four rounds of PCR amplified the ligated cDNA using nested alpha and beta constant-region primers plus SP2. A 12-nucleotide UMI and the SP2 primer were added to the cDNA 3' end by oligonucleotide ligation. TCRdb reanalysed the UMI-ligation and nested PCR reads using MiXCR and keeps one entry per CDR3 protein. The sample carries roughly 140,000 distinct CDR3 sequences, approximately 21% recorded once. The TCR was taken from a human donor in good health. Sequenced sample: naive CD8+ T cells from blood. This rearrangement joins TRBV15 to TRBJ2-1, with TRBD2 identical over 8 bases. DNA of the CDR3: TGTGCCACCAGCAGAGATACTAGCGGAAGAGATGAGCAGTTCTTC. This encodes CATSRDTSGRDEQFF.